This TCR beta chain came from a study of low-dose radiotherapy and immunotherapy resistance in tumors. Study in general: One day prior to radiation and immunotherapy, intravenous cyclophosphamide at 200 mg/m2 was given, repeated every two weeks.

This clonotype was counted at least ten times. Both TCRalpha and TCRbeta chains were reverse transcribed with V-gene-specific primers. The authors ran about 18 PCR cycles to amplify TCRs with a constant-region primer and V-primer adapter. Via MiXCR, TCRdb re-called the reads, giving one row per CDR3 protein. The sample shows 80,000 to 95,000 distinct CDR3 sequences, more than 8% of them seen only once. Noted time point: before trial treatment. Nivolumab, ipilimumab, aspirin, low-dose cyclophosphamide and low-dose radiotherapy were all administered to the donors. The clonotype was recovered from a male donor with prostate cancer. The source material was PBMCs, sampled before treatment.

This CDR3 reads CASSPIQGSYEQYF. CDR3 DNA: TGTGCCAGCAGCCCTATACAGGGGTCCTACGAGCAGTACTTC. The chain employs TRBV3-1 and TRBJ2-7, with TRBD1 matching 7 bases. The J segment lost 1 base and the V segment lost 4 bases, leaving 4 bases of the junction unmatched. This CDR3 is 14 amino acids long. Germline loops: CDR1 LGHDT, CDR2 YNNKEL (reference sequence).